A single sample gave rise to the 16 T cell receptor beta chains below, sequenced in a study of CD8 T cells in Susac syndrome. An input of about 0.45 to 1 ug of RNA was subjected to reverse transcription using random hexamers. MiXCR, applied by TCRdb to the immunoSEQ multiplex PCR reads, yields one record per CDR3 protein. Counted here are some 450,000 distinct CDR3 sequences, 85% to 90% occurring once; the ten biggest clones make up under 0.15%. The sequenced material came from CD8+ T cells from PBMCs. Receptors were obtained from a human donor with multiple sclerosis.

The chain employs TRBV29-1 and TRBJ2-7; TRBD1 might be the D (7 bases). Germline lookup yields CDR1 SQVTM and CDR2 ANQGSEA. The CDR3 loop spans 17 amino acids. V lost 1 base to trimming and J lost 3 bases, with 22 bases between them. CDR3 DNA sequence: TGCAGCGTTGAAGGAAGGAAGGAGGGGGCTGAGGACTACGAGCAGTACTTC. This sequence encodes CSVEGRKEGAEDYEQYF.

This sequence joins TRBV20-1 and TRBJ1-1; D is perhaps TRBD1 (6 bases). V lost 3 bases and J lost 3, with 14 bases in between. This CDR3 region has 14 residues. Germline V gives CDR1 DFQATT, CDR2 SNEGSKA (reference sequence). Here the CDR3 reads CSARNRDEDTEAFF. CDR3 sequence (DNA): TGCAGTGCTAGGAACAGGGATGAAGACACTGAAGCTTTCTTT.

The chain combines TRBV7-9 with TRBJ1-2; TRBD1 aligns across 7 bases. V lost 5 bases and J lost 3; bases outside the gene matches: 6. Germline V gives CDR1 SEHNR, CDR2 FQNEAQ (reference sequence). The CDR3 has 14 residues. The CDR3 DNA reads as TGTGCCAGCAGCCCGGACAGGCTTTACTATGGCTACACCTTC. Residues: CASSPDRLYYGYTF.

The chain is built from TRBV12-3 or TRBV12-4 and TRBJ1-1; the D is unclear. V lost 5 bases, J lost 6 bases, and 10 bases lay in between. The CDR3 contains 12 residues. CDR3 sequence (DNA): TGTGCCAGCAGTCAAGAGGCAGCTGAAGCTTTCTTT. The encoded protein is CASSQEAAEAFF.

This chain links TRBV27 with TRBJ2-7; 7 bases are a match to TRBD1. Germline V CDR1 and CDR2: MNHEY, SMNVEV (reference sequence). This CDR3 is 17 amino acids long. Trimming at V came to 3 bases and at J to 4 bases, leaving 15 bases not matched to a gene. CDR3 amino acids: CASSLYRGDVRGYEQYF. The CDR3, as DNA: TGTGCCAGCAGTTTGTACAGGGGTGATGTCCGGGGTTACGAGCAGTACTTC.

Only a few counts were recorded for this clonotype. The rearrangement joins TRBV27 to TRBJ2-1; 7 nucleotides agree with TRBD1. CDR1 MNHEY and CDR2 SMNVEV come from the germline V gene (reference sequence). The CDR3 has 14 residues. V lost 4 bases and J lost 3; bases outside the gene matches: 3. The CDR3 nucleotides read TGTGCCAGCAGTTCCCGACAGGGCTACAATGAGCAGTTCTTC. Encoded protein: CASSSRQGYNEQFF.

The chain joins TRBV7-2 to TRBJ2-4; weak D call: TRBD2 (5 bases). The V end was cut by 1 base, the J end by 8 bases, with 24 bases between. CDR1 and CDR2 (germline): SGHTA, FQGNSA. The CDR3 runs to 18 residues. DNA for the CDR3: TGTGCCAGCAGCTTAGGTCGGGATTTCTCTTTTTATGGTGACATTCAGTACTTC. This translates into CASSLGRDFSFYGDIQYF.

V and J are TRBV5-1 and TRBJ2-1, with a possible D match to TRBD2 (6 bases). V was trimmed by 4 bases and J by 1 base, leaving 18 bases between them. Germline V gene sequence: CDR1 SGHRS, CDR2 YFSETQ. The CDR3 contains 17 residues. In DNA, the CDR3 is TGCGCCAGCAGCCTATTGCCTAGCGACTATTCCTACAATGAGCAGTTCTTC. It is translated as CASSLLPSDYSYNEQFF. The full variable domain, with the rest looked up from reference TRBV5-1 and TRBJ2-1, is KAGVTQTPRYLIKTRGQQVTLSCSPISGHRSVSWYQQTPGQGLQFLFEYFSETQRNKGNFPGRFSGRQFSNSRSEMNVSTLELGDSALYLCASSLLPSDYSYNEQFFGPGTRLTVL.

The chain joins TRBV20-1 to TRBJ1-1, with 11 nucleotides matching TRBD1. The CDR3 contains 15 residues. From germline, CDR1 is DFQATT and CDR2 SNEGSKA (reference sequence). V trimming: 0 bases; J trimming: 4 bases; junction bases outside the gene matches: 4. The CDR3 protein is CSARDGGQGATEAFF. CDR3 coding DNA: TGCAGTGCTAGAGATGGCGGACAGGGGGCCACTGAAGCTTTCTTT.

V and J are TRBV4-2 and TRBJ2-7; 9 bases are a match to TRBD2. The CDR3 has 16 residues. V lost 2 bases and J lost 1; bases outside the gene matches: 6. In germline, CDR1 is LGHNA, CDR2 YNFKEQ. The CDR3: CASSQTGREGSYEQYF. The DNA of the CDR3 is TGTGCCAGCAGCCAAACCGGGCGGGAGGGATCCTACGAGCAGTACTTC.

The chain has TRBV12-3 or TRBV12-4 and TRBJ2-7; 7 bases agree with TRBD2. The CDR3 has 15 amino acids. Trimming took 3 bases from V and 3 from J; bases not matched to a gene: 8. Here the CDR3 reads CASSFASAGIYEQYF. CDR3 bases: TGTGCCAGCAGTTTTGCCTCAGCGGGAATCTACGAGCAGTACTTC.

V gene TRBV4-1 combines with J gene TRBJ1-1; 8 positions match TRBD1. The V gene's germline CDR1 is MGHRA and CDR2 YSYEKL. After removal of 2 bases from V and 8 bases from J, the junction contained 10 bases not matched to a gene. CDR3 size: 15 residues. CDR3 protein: CASSQIQGGDGEAFF. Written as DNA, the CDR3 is TGCGCCAGCAGCCAAATACAGGGGGGGGACGGCGAAGCTTTCTTT.

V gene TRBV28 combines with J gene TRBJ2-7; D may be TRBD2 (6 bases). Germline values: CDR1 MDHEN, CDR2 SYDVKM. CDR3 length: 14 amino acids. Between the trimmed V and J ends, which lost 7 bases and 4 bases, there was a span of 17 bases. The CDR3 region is CASTRRAQDYEQYF. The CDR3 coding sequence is TGTGCCAGCACTCGGAGGGCCCAGGATTACGAGCAGTACTTC.

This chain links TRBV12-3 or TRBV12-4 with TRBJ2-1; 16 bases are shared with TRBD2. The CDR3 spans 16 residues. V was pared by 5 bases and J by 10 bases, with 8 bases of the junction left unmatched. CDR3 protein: CASSTGTSGRAEEQFF. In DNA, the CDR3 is TGTGCCAGCAGTACGGGGACTAGCGGGAGGGCGGAGGAGCAGTTCTTC.

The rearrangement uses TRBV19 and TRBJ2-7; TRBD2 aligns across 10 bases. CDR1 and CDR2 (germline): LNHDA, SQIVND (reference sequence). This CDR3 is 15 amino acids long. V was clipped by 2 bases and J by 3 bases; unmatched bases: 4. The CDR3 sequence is CASSIYLAGVYEQYF. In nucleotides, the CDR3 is TGTGCCAGTAGTATATATCTAGCGGGGGTCTACGAGCAGTACTTC.

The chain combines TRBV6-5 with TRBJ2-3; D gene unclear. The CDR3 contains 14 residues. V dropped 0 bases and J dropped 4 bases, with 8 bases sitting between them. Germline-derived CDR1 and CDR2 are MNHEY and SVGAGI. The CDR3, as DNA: TGTGCCAGCAGTTACTCGAGTGCGGCAGATACGCAGTATTTT. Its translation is CASSYSSAADTQYF.